This record covers a single T cell receptor (beta chain). The read comes to an end 3 residues before the CDR3 does, leaving the germline J gene to fill in the end. The data stem from a study of T cells in women clearing cervical HPV infection. The wider study: Controls' single incident HPV16 infection cleared within 12 months without precancer. Only a few women had HLA typing results available.

The repertoire was sequenced with immunoSEQ multiplex PCR; TCRdb's copy has only in-frame clones and lacks some. In total, the table holds around 30,000 clones. The CDR3 is 15 amino acids. Germline V gene sequence: CDR1 SGHDN, CDR2 FVKESK. The junction had 6 bases not matched to a gene; V was cut back by 4 bases and J by 6 bases. Sequences were obtained from blood buffy coat. The rearrangement joins TRBV14 to TRBJ1-6; TRBD1 agrees at 7 bases. The clonotype was recovered from a woman aged 18 to 75 with a cervical HPV16 infection that either progressed to CIN3+ or cleared (not recorded which). CDR3 residues: CASSPMDRPNSPLHF. The sequenced part of the CDR3 DNA is TGTGCCAGCAGCCCAATGGACAGGCCTAATTCACCC.